This T cell receptor (beta chain) is drawn from a study of technical replicates of blood from a few donors. Data came from immunoSEQ multiplex PCR; TCRdb stores just in-frame clones and leaves some out. The sample holds around 92,000 clones, approximately 96% seen once. CDR1 is SNHLY, CDR2 FYNNEI, per germline. V lost 8 bases to trimming and J lost 1 base, with 14 bases between them. The CDR3 totals 14 residues. Material: T cells isolated from PBMCs. This clonotype was obtained from a human donor in good health. The V gene is TRBV2, the J gene TRBJ1-1; D might be TRBD1 (6 bases). The CDR3 sequence: CASLSGHANTEAFF. In DNA, the CDR3 is TGTGCCAGCCTTTCGGGACACGCGAACACTGAAGCTTTCTTT.